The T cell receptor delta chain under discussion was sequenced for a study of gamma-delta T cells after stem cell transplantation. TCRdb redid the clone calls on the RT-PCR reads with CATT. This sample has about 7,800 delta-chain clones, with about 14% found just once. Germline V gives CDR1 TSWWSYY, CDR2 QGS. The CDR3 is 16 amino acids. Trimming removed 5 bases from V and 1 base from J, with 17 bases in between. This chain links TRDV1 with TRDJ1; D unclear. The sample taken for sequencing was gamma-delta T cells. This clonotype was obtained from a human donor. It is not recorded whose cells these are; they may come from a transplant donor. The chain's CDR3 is CALGHYVTDCTDKLIF. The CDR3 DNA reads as TGTGCTCTTGGGCACTACGTGACTGACTGCACCGATAAACTCATCTTT.